Below, one TCR beta chain is given with its context. This is likely a read error, given that the CDR3 carries no conserved phenylalanine or tryptophan at its end. Germline CDR1 SQVTM, CDR2 ANQGSEA. V was clipped by 3 bases and J by 2 bases; unmatched bases: 0. This CDR3 comprises 12 residues. Each CDR3 protein is one row after TCRdb ran MiXCR on the 5' RACE reads. The sample shows 1.5 million to 2 million distinct CDR3 sequences, under 35% of them seen only once. The sample comes from a study of identical twins. The source material was cord blood. The V call is TRBV29-1, the J call TRBJ2-5, with 7 bases that match TRBD1. The clonotype was recovered from a newborn girl in good health. The CDR3 DNA is TGCAGCGTTGACAGGGGGCAAGAGACCCAGTACCTC. Protein sequence: CSVDRGQETQYL.